This section outlines one T cell receptor (beta chain) sequence together with its context. This specimen belongs to a study of blood T cell repertoires in COVID-19. For the study at large: Sites across the United States, Italy and Spain contributed samples from acute and convalescent COVID-19. Sample material is recorded as cDNA or gDNA derived from T cells, B-cell-depleted T cells, or PBMCs.

Germline V gives CDR1 SGHTA, CDR2 FQGNSA. V lost 8 bases, J lost 4 bases, and 9 bases stayed unmatched. CDR3 size: 15 residues. Under the authors' procedure: Using reference gene primer amplification, nucleated cell counts were estimated. Some clones are missing from TCRdb's copy, which holds only in-frame ones; the method was immunoSEQ multiplex PCR. V and J calls and clone size follow that table, whereas D and trimming were derived from the DNA. This sample has approximately 140,000 clones, with 65% to 90% found just once. This receptor was taken from a man aged 65 to 79 with acute or convalescent COVID-19. Input material: peripheral blood. V is TRBV7-2 and J is TRBJ2-1; TRBD2 aligns across 9 bases. The CDR3 DNA sequence: TGTGCCAGCTTCCGATCTAGCGGGACATACAATGAGCAGTTCTTC. It encodes CASFRSSGTYNEQFF.